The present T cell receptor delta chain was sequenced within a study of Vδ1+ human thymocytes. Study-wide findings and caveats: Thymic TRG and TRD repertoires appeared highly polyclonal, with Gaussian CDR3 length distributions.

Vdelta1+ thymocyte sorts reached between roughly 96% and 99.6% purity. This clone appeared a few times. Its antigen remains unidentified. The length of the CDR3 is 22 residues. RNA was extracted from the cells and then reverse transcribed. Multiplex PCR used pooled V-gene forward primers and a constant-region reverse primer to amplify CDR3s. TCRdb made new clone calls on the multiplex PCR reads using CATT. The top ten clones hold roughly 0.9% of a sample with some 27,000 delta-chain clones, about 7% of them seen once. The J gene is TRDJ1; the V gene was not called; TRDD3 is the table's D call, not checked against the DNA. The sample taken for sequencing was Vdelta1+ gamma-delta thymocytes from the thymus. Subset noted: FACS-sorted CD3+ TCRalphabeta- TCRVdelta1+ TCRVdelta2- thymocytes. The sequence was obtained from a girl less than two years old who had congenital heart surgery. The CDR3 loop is CALGEGLPTGWDPPLYTDKLIF. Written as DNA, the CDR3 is TGTGCTCTTGGGGAAGGCCTTCCTACTGGCTGGGACCCGCCCCTGTACACCGATAAACTCATCTTT.